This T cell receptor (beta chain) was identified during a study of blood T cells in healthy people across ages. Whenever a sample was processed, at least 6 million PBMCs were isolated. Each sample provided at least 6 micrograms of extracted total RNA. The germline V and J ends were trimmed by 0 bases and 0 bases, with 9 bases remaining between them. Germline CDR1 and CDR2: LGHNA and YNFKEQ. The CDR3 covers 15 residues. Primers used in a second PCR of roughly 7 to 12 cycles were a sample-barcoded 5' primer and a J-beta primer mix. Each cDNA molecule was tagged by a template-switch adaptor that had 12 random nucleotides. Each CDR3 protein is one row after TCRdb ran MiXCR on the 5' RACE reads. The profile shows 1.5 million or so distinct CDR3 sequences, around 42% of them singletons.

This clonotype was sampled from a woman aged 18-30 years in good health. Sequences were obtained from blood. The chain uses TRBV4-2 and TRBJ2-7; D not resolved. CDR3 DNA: TGTGCCAGCAGCCAAGACCACTTTAGCTCCTACGAGCAGTACTTC. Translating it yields CASSQDHFSSYEQYF.